The rows below give T cell receptor beta chains drawn from one sample of a study of blood T cell repertoires in COVID-19. Some clones are missing from TCRdb's copy, which holds only in-frame ones; the method was immunoSEQ multiplex PCR. The table shows around 75,000 clones, with about 88% occurring only once. Sequenced material: peripheral blood. All receptors derive from a human donor in a cohort sampled during active COVID-19. The CDR3 runs from the conserved cysteine through the conserved F or W. The order of the fields is clone size, J gene, V gene, D gene, CDR3 DNA, CDR3 protein. D genes are given only for firm matches. The listing skips clone size in some rows; elsewhere it reads once, few, many or a size class.

NA TRBJ2-4 TRBV19 TRBD1 TGTGCCAGTAGTGTCACCGGGACAGGGCCAAACATTCAGTACTTC CASSVTGTGPNIQYF
NA TRBJ2-3 TRBV28 TRBD2 TGTGCCAGCATCCCGACTAGCGGGAGTACAGATACGCAGTATTTT CASIPTSGSTDTQYF
NA TRBJ1-6 TRBV25-1 NA TGTGCCAGCAGTGATAGTAAGGCAGGGGTTAATTCACCCCTCCACTTT CASSDSKAGVNSPLHF
NA TRBJ2-1 TRBV7-2 TRBD2 TGTGCCAGCGCCTTGGGAGGGACCTACAATGAGCAGTTCTTC CASALGGTYNEQFF
NA TRBJ2-2 TRBV7-9 TRBD2 TGTGCCAGCAGCCCAAGCGGGGGAGTCGGCGCCGGGGAGCTGTTTTTT CASSPSGGVGAGELFF
NA TRBJ2-5 TRBV5-6 TRBD2 TGTGCCAGCAGCCCGGGACTAGCGGGGCTACGGGAGACCCAGTACTTC CASSPGLAGLRETQYF
once TRBJ1-5 TRBV6-2/TRBV6-3 NA TGTGCCAGCAGTTCCCTCTATAGCAATCAGCCCCAGCATTTT CASSSLYSNQPQHF
NA TRBJ2-1 TRBV27 TRBD1 TGTGCCAGCACCAGGACAGGGGGGAGCAATGAGCAGTTCTTC CASTRTGGSNEQFF
NA TRBJ1-4 TRBV6-5 NA TGTGCCAGCATCCCAAGGGGAGGTCAGGAAAAACTGTTTTTT CASIPRGGQEKLFF
NA TRBJ2-7 TRBV15 NA TGTGCCACCAGCAGTGAAGTAATGAGCTCCTACGAGCAGTACTTC CATSSEVMSSYEQYF
NA TRBJ1-2 TRBV19 TRBD1 TGTGCGACGGGGACAGGGGGTAACTATGGCTACACCTTC CATGTGGNYGYTF
NA TRBJ1-3 TRBV5-1 TRBD1 TGCGCCAGCAGCTTGGCAGACAGGGGGAACACCATATATTTT CASSLADRGNTIYF
NA TRBJ2-2 TRBV5-1 TRBD1 TGCGCCAGCAGCTTGACGAAAGGGGGCGCGAACACCGGGGAGCTGTTTTTT CASSLTKGGANTGELFF
NA TRBJ2-5 TRBV28 TRBD1 TGTGCCAGCAGAAGGGGGCGTGAGACCCAGTACTTC CASRRGRETQYF
NA TRBJ2-3 TRBV19 NA TGTGCCAGTAGTATAGGAACATCTACGCAGTATTTT CASSIGTSTQYF
NA TRBJ2-1 TRBV27 TRBD1 TGTGCCAGCCGTTTCACCCTACAGGGGAATGAGCAGTTCTTC CASRFTLQGNEQFF
NA TRBJ2-7 TRBV2 NA TGTGCCGGCTCGGAGTTTGGCTACGAGCAGTACTTC CAGSEFGYEQYF
NA TRBJ1-3 TRBV3-1/TRBV3-2 NA TGTGCCAGCAGCCAGACATCTGGAAACACCATATATTTT CASSQTSGNTIYF
NA TRBJ2-2 TRBV4-1 TRBD2 TGCGCCAGCAGCCGTACTAGCGGGGACGCCCGGGGCGGGGAGCTGTTTTTT CASSRTSGDARGGELFF
NA TRBJ2-1 TRBV11-2 TRBD2 TGTGCCAGCAGCTTACGCCTAAGCGGGAAAGAGCAGTTCTTC CASSLRLSGKEQFF
few TRBJ2-2 TRBV6-5 NA TGTGCCAGCAGTTACGGGTGGCTGCGGGGCACCGGGGAGCTGTTTTTT CASSYGWLRGTGELFF
NA TRBJ1-2 TRBV5-1 TRBD1 TGCGCCAGCAGCTTGGGCGGGACAGAGGGTGGTGGCTACACCTTC CASSLGGTEGGGYTF
NA TRBJ1-1 TRBV10-3 TRBD1 TGTGCCATCAGTGGGACAGGATACACTGAAGCTTTCTTT CAISGTGYTEAFF
NA TRBJ2-5 TRBV14 TRBD2 TGTGCCAGCAGCCGCGGACTAGCGGGAGCCCGGGCAGAGACCCAGTACTTC CASSRGLAGARAETQYF
few TRBJ2-1 TRBV10-3 NA TGTGCCATCAGTACTAGTTACAATGAGCAGTTCTTC CAISTSYNEQFF
NA TRBJ2-2 TRBV7-3 TRBD1 TGTGCCGGGCCAGGGGGTTGGGCCGGGGAGCTGTTTTTT CAGPGGWAGELFF
NA TRBJ1-5 TRBV27 NA TGTGCCAGCGGCGGGGGGCTTCAGCCCCAGCATTTT CASGGGLQPQHF
once TRBJ1-4 TRBV27 NA TGTGCCAGCAGCATTGGGACTATGGGTGAAAAACTGTTTTTT CASSIGTMGEKLFF
NA TRBJ2-1 TRBV19 TRBD1 TGTGCCAGTAGAAGCCTTCCGGGACAGGGGGTCAATGAGCAGTTCTTC CASRSLPGQGVNEQFF
NA TRBJ2-7 TRBV7-9 TRBD2 TGTGCCAGCAGCTTAGCTAGCGGGGGATACGAGCAGTACTTC CASSLASGGYEQYF